The 26 T cell receptor beta chains below come from one sample, sequenced in a study of cytomegalovirus exposure and HLA in healthy donors. PCR was performed using 60 Vbeta and 13 Jbeta primers. The repertoire was sequenced with immunoSEQ multiplex PCR; TCRdb's copy has only in-frame clones and lacks some. The sample records about 78,000 clones, 80% being singletons. The sample was PBMCs. The origin of the receptors is a man aged 50 to 59 in good health and CMV-seropositive.

In its sample, this clone was seen once. The chain joins TRBV5-1 to TRBJ2-4; weak D call: TRBD2 (5 bases). Trimming took off 4 bases at V and 8 bases at J, with 16 bases between the two ends. Germline CDR1 reads SGHRS; CDR2 reads YFSETQ. The CDR3 spans 14 residues. The DNA of the CDR3 is TGCGCCAGCAGCGCGTCGGCCGCGGGCGACATTCAGTACTTC. Translated: CASSASAAGDIQYF.

The chain links TRBV6-5 to TRBJ2-1, with 13 bases matching TRBD2. Germline assignment: CDR1 MNHEY and CDR2 SVGAGI. CDR3 length: 15 residues. The junction had 6 bases not matched to a gene; V was cut back by 6 bases and J by 7 bases. CDR3: CASSLGLAGANEQFF. The CDR3 coding sequence is TGTGCCAGCAGCCTCGGACTAGCGGGAGCTAATGAGCAGTTCTTC.

The gene calls are TRBV2 and TRBJ2-2; D is unclear. CDR3 length equals 17 residues. The germline CDR1 and CDR2 sequences are SNHLY and FYNNEI. V lost 3 bases and J lost 5, with 19 bases in between. The CDR3 sequence: CASSDRLFPARTGELFF. The CDR3, as DNA: TGTGCCAGCAGTGACCGGCTTTTCCCTGCCAGGACCGGGGAGCTGTTTTTT. Variable domain in full (rest from reference TRBV2 and TRBJ2-2): EPEVTQTPSHQVTQMGQEVILRCVPISNHLYFYWYRQILGQKVEFLVSFYNNEISEKSEIFDDQFSVERPDGSNFTLKIRSTKLEDSAMYFCASSDRLFPARTGELFFGEGSRLTVL.

The rearrangement uses TRBV7-9 and TRBJ2-3, with TRBD1 matching 10 bases. The germline gives CDR1 SEHNR, CDR2 FQNEAQ (reference sequence). The CDR3 covers 17 residues. J was trimmed by 1 base and V by 2 bases; bases with no gene match: 6. CDR3 nucleotide sequence: TGTGCCAGCAGCTTATTGGGCGGGACAGGGGGCACAGATACGCAGTATTTT. Protein product: CASSLLGGTGGTDTQYF.

This chain uses TRBV5-1 with TRBJ1-1; 9 bases line up with TRBD1. The CDR3 is 16 amino acids. Germline CDR1 is SGHRS and CDR2 is YFSETQ. V lost 4 bases, J lost 4 bases, and 11 bases stayed unmatched. For the CDR3, the DNA is TGCGCCAGCAGCACGGCCGGGACAGGGATCCTCACTGAAGCTTTCTTT. As protein: CASSTAGTGILTEAFF.

J is TRBJ1-4 and V is TRBV6-5, with no clear D. The V end lost 8 bases, the J end lost 5 bases, and 18 bases lay between the germline ends. The CDR3 consists of 15 residues. CDR1 and CDR2 from the germline V gene are MNHEY and SVGAGI. The DNA for the CDR3 is TGTGCCAGCGCCGACGCCGGCAGAGGGAATGAAAAACTGTTTTTT. It codes for CASADAGRGNEKLFF.

Written as DNA, the CDR3 is TGCGCCAGCAGCTTGGCCGTGAGCGGGAGGGCCAGGGAGCAGTACTTC. This encodes CASSLAVSGRAREQYF. This chain links TRBV5-1 with TRBJ2-7, with 10 bases lining up with TRBD2. The germline V gene has CDR1 SGHRS and CDR2 YFSETQ. The J segment lost 7 bases and the V segment lost 0 bases, leaving 10 bases of the junction unmatched. The CDR3 sequence is 16 residues long.

The V and J genes are TRBV30 and TRBJ2-7; tentatively, D is TRBD1 (7 bases). Germline values: CDR1 GTSNPN, CDR2 SVGIG (reference sequence). V lost 5 bases and J lost 3, with 14 bases in between. This CDR3 is 13 amino acids long. The CDR3 loop reads CAWGRGAFYEQYF. For the CDR3, the DNA is TGTGCCTGGGGCAGGGGGGCTTTCTACGAGCAGTACTTC.

V and J are TRBV30 and TRBJ2-7, with a possible D match to TRBD1 (6 bases). V was pared by 1 base and J by 6 bases, with 16 bases between. CDR1 GTSNPN and CDR2 SVGIG come from the germline V gene (reference sequence). CDR3 length: 14 residues. The CDR3 is CAWSGGLLVPEQYF. The CDR3 DNA follows: TGTGCCTGGAGTGGGGGGCTCCTGGTTCCCGAGCAGTACTTC.

This clone was observed a few times. This sequence joins TRBV25-1 and TRBJ2-5; a weak D match, TRBD1 (6 bases). V lost 6 bases and J 5 bases, leaving 16 bases between the germline ends. Germline lookup yields CDR1 MGHDK and CDR2 SYGVNS. This CDR3 comprises 14 residues. CDR3 DNA sequence: TGTGCCAGCAGGGACAGTCCAGAAAGGGAGACCCAGTACTTC. It encodes CASRDSPERETQYF.

Points on this clone: The same CDR3 is also encoded by other DNA sequences in this sample. The chain links TRBV5-1 to TRBJ1-1; 8 bases align to TRBD1. The CDR3 covers 15 residues. Per the germline V gene, CDR1 is SGHRS and CDR2 is YFSETQ. Trimming cost V 4 bases and J 10 bases; bases outside gene matches: 15. The CDR3 here is CASSPRQGTNNGAFF. The CDR3 DNA reads TGCGCCAGCAGCCCCAGACAGGGGACCAACAACGGAGCTTTCTTT.

J is TRBJ2-7 and V is TRBV30; 10 bases fit TRBD2. J gave up 9 bases and V 0 bases, and 5 bases lay outside the gene matches. CDR1 is GTSNPN, CDR2 SVGIG, per germline (reference sequence). The CDR3 consists of 13 residues. CDR3 amino acids: CAWSVASGRMQYF. In DNA form, the CDR3 reads TGTGCCTGGAGTGTGGCTAGCGGGAGAATGCAGTACTTC.

The rearrangement joins TRBV5-4 to TRBJ2-1, with a possible D match to TRBD2 (5 bases). Germline CDR1 is SGHNT and CDR2 is YYREEE (reference sequence). V was pared by 4 bases and J by 6 bases, with 17 bases between. The length of the CDR3 is 15 residues. DNA of the CDR3: TGTGCCAGCAGCCCGGCCGGACTTAAGTCCAATGAGCAGTTCTTC. Translating it yields CASSPAGLKSNEQFF.

The chain carries TRBV4-2 and TRBJ2-1; 8 bases are a match to TRBD1. Germline assignment: CDR1 LGHNA and CDR2 YNFKEQ. The CDR3 covers 17 residues. The ends lost 3 bases at V and 8 bases at J; junction bases unmatched: 15. The CDR3 nucleotides are TGTGCCAGCAGCCATTTTAGCTCGACAGGGGCAATGCATGAGCAGTTCTTC. This encodes CASSHFSSTGAMHEQFF.

The J gene is TRBJ1-5, the V gene TRBV6-5; 10 positions match TRBD1. The ends lost 6 bases at V and 7 bases at J; junction bases unmatched: 6. Germline V gene data show CDR1 as MNHEY and CDR2 as SVGAGI. The CDR3 has 14 residues. For the CDR3, the DNA is TGTGCCAGCAGACCCGGGACAGGGGCCCAGCCCCAGCATTTT. It yields the protein CASRPGTGAQPQHF.

V is TRBV30 and J is TRBJ1-1; D is undetermined. The V gene's germline CDR1 is GTSNPN and CDR2 SVGIG (reference sequence). The CDR3 contains 14 residues. V gave up 0 bases and J gave up 8 bases, with 16 bases separating them. CDR3 loop: CAWSVSSRQAEAFF. For the CDR3, the DNA is TGTGCCTGGAGTGTATCGTCGAGACAAGCAGAAGCTTTCTTT.

The chain combines TRBV7-8 with TRBJ2-5; 8 positions agree with TRBD1. The better agreement between TRBJ2-7 and the DNA end casts doubt on the J call. Germline-derived CDR1 and CDR2 are SGHVS and FQNEAQ. This CDR3 comprises 17 residues. In nucleotides, the CDR3 is TGTGCCAGCAGCCTAGGGGGACAGGCTAGCCTCTCCTACGAGCAGTACTTC. This gives the protein CASSLGGQASLSYEQYF.

The V call is TRBV2, the J call TRBJ1-2, with D possibly TRBD1 on 5 matching bases. Germline V lookup: CDR1 SNHLY, CDR2 FYNNEI. The CDR3 contains 12 residues. V was clipped by 1 base and J by 7 bases, with 7 bases between them. The CDR3: CASSEGGGGYTF. The CDR3 coding sequence is TGTGCCAGCAGTGAAGGGGGCGGTGGCTACACCTTC.

This clone was counted once. This rearrangement joins TRBV27 to TRBJ2-7; D remains unclear. Germline CDR1 and CDR2: MNHEY and SMNVEV (reference sequence). The CDR3 totals 13 residues. Trimming took off 6 bases at V and 0 bases at J, with 9 bases between the two ends. CDR3 DNA: TGTGCCAGCAGCCCGTGGAGCTCCTACGAGCAGTACTTC. Residues: CASSPWSSYEQYF.

The chain couples TRBV6-1 to TRBJ1-5, with a possible D match to TRBD1 (6 bases). V lost 10 bases and J lost 5, with 15 bases in between. The CDR3 sequence is 13 residues long. Per the germline V gene, CDR1 is MNHNS and CDR2 is SASEGT. The CDR3 coding sequence is TGTGCCACCAGGGGCAGCCGAGATCAGCCCCAGCATTTT. Encoded protein: CATRGSRDQPQHF.

This chain links TRBV5-1 with TRBJ2-3; D unclear. V was clipped by 4 bases and J by 2 bases, with 11 bases between them. The CDR3 extends over 14 amino acids. Per the germline V gene, CDR1 is SGHRS and CDR2 is YFSETQ. CDR3 DNA sequence: TGCGCCAGCAGCCTCCGTGGGCCCACAGATACGCAGTATTTT. This sequence encodes CASSLRGPTDTQYF.

This clone appeared once. V gene TRBV10-3 combines with J gene TRBJ2-3; 9 positions match TRBD2. J gave up 0 bases and V 7 bases, and 17 bases lay outside the gene matches. CDR1 and CDR2 (germline): ENHRY, SYGVKD. The CDR3 totals 19 residues. CDR3 in DNA: TGTGCCATCACCGGAGGAGGCGGGAGGGTCCGCTCTAGCACAGATACGCAGTATTTT. Translating it yields CAITGGGGRVRSSTDTQYF.

The chain employs TRBV2 and TRBJ2-4; 8 nucleotides line up with TRBD2. The junction had 17 bases not matched to a gene; V was cut back by 2 bases and J by 5 bases. The CDR3 covers 19 residues. CDR1 is SNHLY, CDR2 FYNNEI, per germline. In nucleotides, the CDR3 is TGTGCCAGCAGTGAAATTTGGATCGGGGTAGCGGGAAAGGAAAACATTCAGTACTTC. Protein product: CASSEIWIGVAGKENIQYF.

The rearrangement joins TRBV7-2 to TRBJ1-4; possible D gene TRBD1, 5 bases. The CDR3 length is 15 residues. The V gene's germline CDR1 is SGHTA and CDR2 FQGNSA. V dropped 0 bases and J dropped 3 bases, with 8 bases sitting between them. The CDR3 sequence is CASSLAGGSNEKLFF. CDR3 bases: TGTGCCAGCAGCTTAGCGGGGGGTTCTAATGAAAAACTGTTTTTT.

Concerning this clone itself: A read error is possible here, since a much larger clone lies one base away. Distinct nucleotide sequences in the sample also encode this CDR3. The rearrangement uses TRBV6-1 and TRBJ2-1, with TRBD2 identical over 11 bases. The germline CDR1 and CDR2 sequences are MNHNS and SASEGT. This CDR3 is built from 15 residues. With V trimmed by 5 bases and J by 3 bases, 3 bases remained unmatched. The CDR3 protein is CASSPGTSGYNEQFF. Here the CDR3 DNA reads TGTGCCAGCAGTCCCGGGACTAGCGGCTACAATGAGCAGTTCTTC.

The V call is TRBV10-3, the J call TRBJ1-2; the D gene is possibly TRBD1 (5 bases). The germline V gene encodes CDR1 ENHRY and CDR2 SYGVKD. The CDR3 sequence is 13 residues long. V was shortened by 7 bases and J by 1 base, with 10 bases between the two germline ends. The CDR3: CAIKIQDNYGYTF. The CDR3 nucleotides read TGTGCCATCAAAATACAGGATAACTATGGCTACACCTTC.